Below are 20 T cell receptor beta chains sequenced from a single sample in a study of blood T cell repertoires in COVID-19. Sequencing was performed with immunoSEQ multiplex PCR; in TCRdb, only in-frame clones are kept and a portion is missing. The data contain about 140,000 clones, more than 80% of them singletons. Sequencing was carried out using peripheral blood. The receptors come from a woman aged 80 or over in a cohort sampled during active or convalescent COVID-19.

The chain has TRBV27 and TRBJ2-2; possibly TRBD1 for D (6 bases). The CDR3 runs 15 residues. Germline-derived CDR1 and CDR2 are MNHEY and SMNVEV (reference sequence). Trimming cost V 2 bases and J 2 bases, with 9 bases left between them. Here the CDR3 reads CASSLGQTNTGELFF. The CDR3 nucleotides read TGTGCCAGCAGTTTAGGACAGACAAACACCGGGGAGCTGTTTTTT.

The chain joins TRBV28 to TRBJ2-1, with TRBD2 identical over 9 bases. The CDR3 is 16 residues long. CDR1 MDHEN and CDR2 SYDVKM come from the germline V gene. Germline trimming cut 6 bases from V and 6 bases from J; bases unmatched to any gene: 12. This CDR3 reads CASRLGGGASGNEQFF. In nucleotides, the CDR3 is TGTGCCAGCAGGCTGGGCGGGGGGGCCAGTGGCAATGAGCAGTTCTTC. The variable domain in full, with the rest retrieved from reference TRBV28 and TRBJ2-1, is DVKVTQSSRYLVKRTGEKVFLECVQDMDHENMFWYRQDPGLGLRLIYFSYDVKMKEKGDIPEGYSVSREKKERFSLILESASTNQTSMYLCASRLGGGASGNEQFFGPGTRLTVL.

The chain employs TRBV19 and TRBJ1-4, with TRBD1 matching over 9 bases. The V and J ends lost 9 bases and 6 bases, in that order; junction bases with no gene match: 5. CDR1 is LNHDA, CDR2 SQIVND, per germline (reference sequence). This CDR3 spans 13 amino acids. CDR3 sequence: CASTGGRDEKLFF. CDR3 DNA: TGTGCCAGCACAGGGGGCCGGGATGAAAAACTGTTTTTT.

This chain links TRBV3-1 (or the pseudogene TRBV3-2) with TRBJ2-5; D gene uncertain. Deletions cut 0 bases from V and 5 bases from J, with 10 bases between. The CDR3 is 14 residues long. From germline, CDR1 is LGHDT and CDR2 YNNKEL (reference sequence). CDR3 sequence (DNA): TGTGCCAGCAGCCAAGATATGATCCAGGAGACCCAGTACTTC. This codes for CASSQDMIQETQYF.

The CDR3 protein is CASSEGGGENSPLHF. The CDR3 nucleotides read TGTGCCAGCAGTGAAGGAGGGGGGGAAAATTCACCCCTCCACTTT. V usage is TRBV6-1 and J usage is TRBJ1-6; TRBD1 might be the D (6 bases). Trimming removed 1 base at V and 7 bases at J, with 11 bases between. CDR3 length: 15 residues. Germline V gene sequence: CDR1 MNHNS, CDR2 SASEGT.

This chain uses TRBV29-1 with TRBJ1-1; 8 positions agree with TRBD1. The V segment lost 2 bases and the J segment 5 bases; nucleotides outside the gene matches: 4. The germline V gene has CDR1 SQVTM and CDR2 ANQGSEA. The CDR3 has 13 residues. CDR3: CSVEQGAGTEAFF. The DNA for the CDR3 is TGCAGCGTTGAACAGGGGGCAGGTACTGAAGCTTTCTTT.

This clone was observed a handful of times. The CDR3 protein is CASTQGGFGYTF. DNA for the CDR3: TGTGCCAGCACCCAGGGAGGGTTTGGCTACACCTTC. The chain carries TRBV6-5 and TRBJ1-2, with D perhaps matching TRBD1 (5 bases). Trimming shortened V by 7 bases and J by 7 bases, and 13 bases separated the two germline ends. Germline V CDR1 and CDR2: MNHEY, SVGAGI. CDR3 size: 12 residues.

The chain uses TRBV28 and TRBJ2-3, with 7 bases that match TRBD1. Germline CDR1 and CDR2: MDHEN and SYDVKM. V shed 2 bases, J shed 2 bases, and the junction held 4 bases outside the gene matches. The CDR3 runs to 15 residues. This chain's CDR3 is CASSLGDSTTDTQYF. The DNA for the CDR3 is TGTGCCAGCAGTTTAGGGGACAGTACCACAGATACGCAGTATTTT.

The rearrangement joins TRBV7-9 to TRBJ2-1, with TRBD1 as a possible D gene (6 bases). This CDR3 has 13 amino acids. Looked up from germline, CDR1 is SEHNR and CDR2 is FQNEAQ (reference sequence). V was clipped by 5 bases and J by 6 bases, with 11 bases between them. In DNA form, the CDR3 reads TGTGCCAGCAGCCAAACAGGGAGCAATGAGCAGTTCTTC. The encoded protein is CASSQTGSNEQFF. The whole variable domain, filled in from reference TRBV7-9 and TRBJ2-1, reads DTGVSQNPRHKITKRGQNVTFRCDPISEHNRLYWYRQTLGQGPEFLTYFQNEAQLEKSRLLSDRFSAERPKGSFSTLEIQRTEQGDSAMYLCASSQTGSNEQFFGPGTRLTVL.

The chain links TRBV5-5 to TRBJ1-2, with D perhaps TRBD1 (5 bases). CDR3 length: 17 residues. V lost 0 bases and J lost 8, with 23 bases in between. Germline CDR1 reads SGHKS; CDR2 reads YYEKEE (reference sequence). The CDR3 loop is CASSLASWTPVLEGYTF. The CDR3 nucleotides read TGTGCCAGCAGCTTGGCCTCATGGACACCGGTTTTAGAGGGCTACACCTTC.

The J gene is TRBJ1-5, the V gene TRBV11-2, with TRBD1 as a possible D gene (5 bases). V gave up 4 bases and J gave up 4 bases, with 8 bases separating them. Germline V gives CDR1 SGHAT, CDR2 FQNNGV. This CDR3 comprises 13 residues. The CDR3 region is CASSSQVNQPQHF. In DNA, the CDR3 is TGTGCCAGCAGCTCACAGGTTAATCAGCCCCAGCATTTT.

V and J are TRBV2 and TRBJ2-2, with D possibly matching TRBD2 (7 bases). The CDR3 is 13 amino acids. Germline lookup yields CDR1 SNHLY and CDR2 FYNNEI. Trimming took 6 bases from V and 6 from J, leaving 11 bases between them. DNA for the CDR3: TGTGCCAGCAGGAGGGGGAGGGCCGGGGAGCTGTTTTTT. It encodes CASRRGRAGELFF.

The V and J genes are TRBV6-6 and TRBJ2-2; 7 nucleotides match TRBD2. Germline V CDR1 and CDR2: MNHNY, SVGAGI (reference sequence). V was pared by 2 bases and J by 5 bases, with 8 bases of the junction left unmatched. The CDR3 length is 16 residues. The CDR3 region has the DNA TGTGCCAGCAGTTACGAGAACGGCGGGGGTACCGGGGAGCTGTTTTTT. Its translation is CASSYENGGGTGELFF.

V is TRBV27 and J is TRBJ1-6, with 8 bases that match TRBD1. The junction had 8 bases not matched to a gene; V was cut back by 7 bases and J by 9 bases. Germline CDR1 reads MNHEY; CDR2 reads SMNVEV (reference sequence). The CDR3 contains 14 residues. This chain's CDR3 is CASMGGTGTSPLHF. The DNA of the CDR3 is TGTGCCAGCATGGGCGGGACAGGTACTTCACCCCTCCACTTT.

The chain links TRBV12-3 or TRBV12-4 to TRBJ2-3; D not resolved. This CDR3 region has 11 residues. V was shortened by 6 bases and J by 6 bases, with 7 bases between the two germline ends. CDR3 sequence reads: CASSSVDTQYF. The CDR3 DNA sequence: TGTGCCAGCAGCTCCGTCGATACGCAGTATTTT.

This sequence joins TRBV15 and TRBJ2-3; TRBD2 matches at 10 bases. The V gene end was trimmed by 3 bases and the J gene end by 4 bases; junction bases not matched to a gene: 10. This CDR3 is 17 amino acids long. The germline V gene has CDR1 LNHNV and CDR2 YYDKDF (reference sequence). This chain's CDR3 is CATSSDLSGGASDTQYF. DNA of the CDR3: TGTGCCACCAGCAGCGACTTGAGCGGGGGGGCCTCAGATACGCAGTATTTT.

The J gene is TRBJ1-2, the V gene TRBV6-5, with a tentative D call TRBD1 (5 bases). Trimming took off 7 bases at V and 5 bases at J, with 17 bases between the two ends. Germline CDR1 reads MNHEY; CDR2 reads SVGAGI. This CDR3 contains 14 residues. DNA of the CDR3: TGTGCCAGCACCCCCGCGGGGGGGGGATATGGCTACACCTTC. It yields the protein CASTPAGGGYGYTF.

This clone appeared once. The chain couples TRBV5-1 to TRBJ1-6, with D maybe TRBD1 (5 bases). The CDR3 spans 15 residues. CDR1 and CDR2 from the germline V gene are SGHRS and YFSETQ. V lost 5 bases, J lost 5 bases, and 14 bases lay in between. The chain's CDR3 is CASRPSWGDNSPLHF. Written as DNA, the CDR3 is TGCGCCAGCAGGCCAAGCTGGGGGGATAATTCACCCCTCCACTTT.

The CDR3 reads CASRYSPGQNTEAFF. The CDR3, as DNA: TGTGCCAGCAGATACTCCCCGGGACAGAACACTGAAGCTTTCTTT. The genes are TRBV7-2 and TRBJ1-1, with a tentative D call TRBD1 (6 bases). Trimming removed 6 bases at V and 1 base at J, with 15 bases between. The germline gives CDR1 SGHTA, CDR2 FQGNSA. The CDR3 contains 15 residues.

This rearrangement joins TRBV20-1 to TRBJ1-2; D remains ambiguous. Looked up from germline, CDR1 is DFQATT and CDR2 is SNEGSKA (reference sequence). With 6 bases removed from V and 8 bases from J, the gap between germline ends came to 10 bases. This CDR3 is built from 10 residues. This CDR3 is CSASREGYTF. The CDR3 DNA sequence: TGCAGTGCGTCAAGGGAGGGCTACACCTTC.